The rows below give T cell receptor beta chains drawn from one sample of a study of T cells in Graves' hyperthyroidism and ophthalmopathy. MiXCR, applied by TCRdb to the multiplex PCR reads, yields one record per CDR3 protein. The data contain some 500,000 distinct CDR3 sequences, roughly 24% of them singletons. The sequenced sample consisted of blood. These receptors all come from a woman in her thirties with Graves' ophthalmopathy. Both conserved end residues are part of each CDR3. Each record gives: D gene, V gene, J gene, clone size, CDR3 DNA, CDR3 protein. A D gene is named only where the DNA matches it firmly. Size is stated for part of the rows, as once, few or many counts, or as a class when the clone is expanded.

TRBD1	TRBV19	TRBJ1-2	NA	TGTGCCAGTAGTACTTTCAGGGGGCGAACGGAGAACTATGGCTACACCTTC	CASSTFRGRTENYGYTF
TRBD1	TRBV29-1	TRBJ1-2	many	TGCAGCGTTGCTATGGGGACAGGGGGTACTTTCTACACCTTC	CSVAMGTGGTFYTF
NA	TRBV6-2/TRBV6-3	TRBJ2-7	many	TGTGCCAGCAGTTACTCTAGAGGGATCTCCTACGAGCAGTACTTC	CASSYSRGISYEQYF
NA	TRBV20-1	TRBJ1-2	NA	TGCAGTGCCGAAACTGGGGGCAATGGCTACACCTTC	CSAETGGNGYTF
NA	TRBV6-1	TRBJ1-5	once	TGTGCCAGCACCTACGGACCACTCAATCAGCCCCAGCATTTT	CASTYGPLNQPQHF
NA	TRBV11-1	TRBJ1-2	NA	TGTGCCAGCAGCCACCCCAGGGGTGGGAATAACTATGGCTACACCTTC	CASSHPRGGNNYGYTF
NA	TRBV12-3/TRBV12-4	TRBJ1-1	NA	TGTGCCAGCAGTTTAAGACAGATAGATGAAGCTTTCTTT	CASSLRQIDEAFF
NA	TRBV12-3/TRBV12-4	TRBJ2-2	NA	TGTGCCAGCAGTTTACAGATTAACACCGGGGAGCTGTTTTTT	CASSLQINTGELFF
TRBD2	TRBV9	TRBJ2-7	many	TGTGCCAGCAGCGTAGGGAGGCGGGGAGGGTTCAACGAGCAGTACTTC	CASSVGRRGGFNEQYF
NA	TRBV6-5	TRBJ2-5	many	TGTGCCAGCAGCAACCAGGTAGAGTCGACCCAGTACTTC	CASSNQVESTQYF
TRBD1	TRBV5-1	TRBJ2-5	NA	TGCGCCAGCAGTCCAAAGTGGGATACAGGGGAAGAGACCCAGTACTTC	CASSPKWDTGEETQYF
NA	TRBV20-1	TRBJ2-2	many	TGCAGTGCTAGGATGGGGGGCAACACCGGGGAGCTGTTTTTT	CSARMGGNTGELFF
TRBD2	TRBV12-3/TRBV12-4	TRBJ2-5	many	TGTGCCAGCAGTTCAACTAGCGGGGAAGTAGAGACCCAGTACTTC	CASSSTSGEVETQYF
NA	TRBV24-1	TRBJ2-2	many	TGTGCCACCAGTGAGGGGACCCTGACCGGGGAGCTGTTTTTT	CATSEGTLTGELFF
NA	TRBV2	TRBJ2-7	many	TGTGCCAGCAGTTCTGTGCACTACGAGCAGTACTTC	CASSSVHYEQYF
TRBD2	TRBV6-1	TRBJ2-5	few	TGTGCCAGCAGTCCTCTAGCGGATCTCCAAGAGACCCAGTACTTC	CASSPLADLQETQYF
NA	TRBV9	TRBJ2-2	many	TGTGCCAGCAGCGCCTTTCGGGTGTCCGGGGAGCTGTTTTTT	CASSAFRVSGELFF
TRBD1	TRBV12-3/TRBV12-4	TRBJ1-2	NA	TGTGCCAGCAGTTTCCCCGGACAGGGTAGTTCGGGCTACACCTTC	CASSFPGQGSSGYTF
NA	TRBV30	TRBJ2-7	many	TGTGCCTGGAGTGTTGTCAGGGTATCTACAGATTCAGATTACGAGCAGTACTTC	CAWSVVRVSTDSDYEQYF
NA	TRBV30	TRBJ1-5	NA	TGTGCCTGGAGTGCCCTCCGAGACGGATCTGATCAGCCCCAGCATTTT	CAWSALRDGSDQPQHF
TRBD1	TRBV12-5	TRBJ1-2	NA	TGTGCTAGTAGCAGCCCCGGGACAGGGAAGTATGGCTACACCTTC	CASSSPGTGKYGYTF
NA	TRBV28	TRBJ2-7	many	TGTGCCAGCAGTTCCGGACTGCGCTACGAGCAGTACTTC	CASSSGLRYEQYF
TRBD2	TRBV5-1	TRBJ2-7	many	TGCGCCAGCAGCTTGGCCGCGGCTAGCGGGACCTACGAGCAGTACTTC	CASSLAAASGTYEQYF
NA	TRBV28	TRBJ1-1	many	TGTGCCAGCAGCCGGCTCCGGACAGACATGAACACTGAAGCTTTCTTT	CASSRLRTDMNTEAFF
NA	TRBV29-1	TRBJ1-2	many	TGCAGCGTTGAAGTCTCAGGGTTCATAGGTGGCTACACCTTC	CSVEVSGFIGGYTF
NA	TRBV28	TRBJ1-5	NA	TGTGCCAGCAGTTTACTGCGATATAGCAATCAGCCCCAGCATTTT	CASSLLRYSNQPQHF
NA	TRBV28	TRBJ2-3	many	TGTGCTGGTTCTGGCCCCGCAGATACGCAGTATTTT	CAGSGPADTQYF
NA	TRBV5-1	TRBJ2-5	many	TGCGCCAGCAGCCGGGACCCCAGGGAGACCCAGTACTTC	CASSRDPRETQYF
TRBD1	TRBV11-2	TRBJ1-1	once	TGTGCCAGCAGCAGTCGACAGGGGATTGTTGCGACTGAAGCTTTCTTT	CASSSRQGIVATEAFF
NA	TRBV29-1	TRBJ1-1	NA	TGCAGCGTTGGCTGGGGGTCCACTGAAGCTTTCTTT	CSVGWGSTEAFF
NA	TRBV29-1	TRBJ2-3	once	TGCAGCGTTGGACCCGCAGGGGGGACAGATACGCAGTATTTT	CSVGPAGGTDTQYF
TRBD1	TRBV12-3/TRBV12-4	TRBJ2-5	few	TGTGTCAGCAGTTTGCTCGGACAGGGGCAAGAGACCCAGTACTTT	CVSSLLGQGQETQYF
NA	TRBV11-2	TRBJ2-7	many	TGTGCCAGCAGCTCACCTACAAGCTACGAGCAGTACTTC	CASSSPTSYEQYF
TRBD1	TRBV7-8	TRBJ2-2	once	TGTGCCAGCAGCCCCGACAGGGCTGACACCGGGGAGCTGTTTTTT	CASSPDRADTGELFF
NA	TRBV29-1	TRBJ1-1	NA	TGCAGCGTTGAGGTATGGGTCCTCCTGAACACTGAAGCTTTCTTT	CSVEVWVLLNTEAFF
TRBD1	TRBV10-3	TRBJ2-5	NA	TGTGCCATCAGCCCGGGACAGACTCAAGAGACCCAGTACTTC	CAISPGQTQETQYF
TRBD1	TRBV20-1	TRBJ1-6	few	TGCAGTGCTGCAGGGGGCAGGGGATCACCCCTCCACTTT	CSAAGGRGSPLHF
NA	TRBV20-1	TRBJ2-5	few	TGCAGTGCTATAGACGGGGTTTGGACCCAGTACTTC	CSAIDGVWTQYF
NA	TRBV20-1	TRBJ1-5	many	TGCAGTGCTGGAAATCAGCCCCAGCATTTT	CSAGNQPQHF
TRBD1	TRBV28	TRBJ1-1	many	TGTGCCAGCAGTCCCGGGACAGCCTTCTTAACTGAAGCTTTCTTT	CASSPGTAFLTEAFF
NA	TRBV5-1	TRBJ1-3	NA	TGCGCCAGCCGATCCTACTCCGGAGTCAGTCGGATATATTTT	CASRSYSGVSRIYF
NA	TRBV10-3	TRBJ1-5	many	TGTGCCAGCAGTGAGGGACTCAGTAGCAATCAGCCCCAGCATTTT	CASSEGLSSNQPQHF